In its sample, the clone carrying this T cell receptor (beta chain) was seen a few times. Antigen unknown. There are 16 residues in the CDR3. The V end was cut by 1 base, the J end by 7 bases, with 17 bases between. Germline CDR1 reads MDHEN; CDR2 reads SYDVKM. The data stem from a study of cytomegalovirus exposure and HLA in healthy donors. Study-level background: Among several hundred genotyped donors, around 80% fell in the Caucasian-associated ancestry cluster.

The primer mix had 60 Vbeta and 13 Jbeta primers. Some clones are missing from TCRdb's copy, which holds only in-frame ones; the method was immunoSEQ multiplex PCR. The table has about 82,000 clones, 10% seen once; the top ten hold approximately 23%. Study results and limitations: Later, an analysis showed that TCR beta chains associated with HLA were more clonally expanded than others that were equally common.

The J gene is TRBJ1-3, the V gene TRBV28; D uncertain. The source material was PBMCs. The TCR originated in a man in his 60s in good health and CMV-seropositive. The CDR3 DNA follows: TGTGCCAGCAGTTTATCCGCCTCCGGGGTTGGGAACACCATATATTTT. This sequence encodes CASSLSASGVGNTIYF.